The 9 T cell receptor beta chains given below trace back to one sample, sequenced in a study of shared clonotypes between healthy human individuals. Profiled with immunoSEQ multiplex PCR; TCRdb holds only in-frame clones, not every one. This sample has approximately 2.5 million clones, with over 85% found just once. Sequencing was performed on naive CD4+ T cells from PBMCs. As to subset: CD45RA+ positively selected. Receptors were obtained from a young man in good health. Some clones in this sample may be carry-over from other donors' samples.

The CDR3 protein is CASSQDRLSSYNSPLHF. The CDR3 coding sequence is TGCGCCAGCAGCCAAGATAGATTGAGCTCCTATAATTCACCCCTCCACTTT. The chain has TRBV4-3 and TRBJ1-6; D is uncertain. CDR3 length equals 17 residues. V lost 0 bases, J lost 0 bases, and 9 bases lay in between. The germline CDR1 and CDR2 sequences are LGHNA and YSLEER.

The chain carries TRBV28 and TRBJ2-7; weak D call: TRBD1 (6 bases). This CDR3 comprises 14 residues. Trimming removed 5 bases from V and 3 bases from J, with 14 bases in between. Germline V gene sequence: CDR1 MDHEN, CDR2 SYDVKM. CDR3 loop: CASSRLSDSYEQYF. The CDR3 coding sequence is TGTGCCAGCAGTCGCCTCTCGGACAGCTACGAGCAGTACTTC. Variable domain in full (rest from reference TRBV28 and TRBJ2-7): DVKVTQSSRYLVKRTGEKVFLECVQDMDHENMFWYRQDPGLGLRLIYFSYDVKMKEKGDIPEGYSVSREKKERFSLILESASTNQTSMYLCASSRLSDSYEQYFGPGTRLTVT.

The chain has TRBV6-1 and TRBJ2-7; 7 nucleotides match TRBD1. With V trimmed by 8 bases and J by 1 base, 5 bases remained unmatched. This CDR3 has 13 amino acids. Germline V gene lookup returns CDR1 MNHNS and CDR2 SASEGT. The CDR3 is CASGKGASYEQYF. CDR3 DNA sequence: TGTGCCAGCGGGAAGGGGGCGTCCTACGAGCAGTACTTC.

The chain joins TRBV7-2 to TRBJ2-5, with 7 bases that match TRBD2. CDR3 length: 16 amino acids. Germline V lookup: CDR1 SGHTA, CDR2 FQGNSA. V shed 3 bases, J shed 3 bases, and the junction held 10 bases outside the gene matches. The DNA for the CDR3 is TGTGCCAGCAGCTTCGCCCACGTGGCGGGAGAAGAGACCCAGTACTTC. Its translation: CASSFAHVAGEETQYF.

This clone occurred once. Within the sample, other DNA sequences also encode this same CDR3. This sequence joins TRBV5-1 and TRBJ2-5; the D gene is possibly TRBD1 (7 bases). Trimming removed 4 bases from V and 5 bases from J, with 12 bases in between. CDR3 length equals 13 residues. The germline gives CDR1 SGHRS, CDR2 YFSETQ. CDR3 in amino acids: CASSPPGGETQYF. Here the CDR3 DNA reads TGCGCCAGCAGCCCCCCAGGGGGGGAGACCCAGTACTTC.

The rearrangement joins TRBV9 to TRBJ2-7, with a possible D match to TRBD2 (5 bases). The CDR3 length is 14 residues. Germline V CDR1 and CDR2: SGDLS, YYNGEE. Trimming left V 3 bases short and J 2 bases short, with 12 bases between. For the CDR3, the DNA is TGTGCCAGCAGCGCCAGAGGGTTTCCCTACGAGCAGTACTTC. Protein: CASSARGFPYEQYF.

This clone was seen only once. CDR3 sequence: CASSLSRSRQETQYF. CDR3 nucleotide sequence: TGTGCCAGCAGCTTAAGTCGGTCTAGACAAGAGACCCAGTACTTC. This chain connects TRBV7-2 to TRBJ2-5; D gene ambiguous. The V gene lost 2 bases and the J gene lost 2 bases, with 12 bases spanning the gap. The germline gives CDR1 SGHTA, CDR2 FQGNSA. There are 15 residues in the CDR3.

V and J are TRBV7-8 and TRBJ2-1; 8 nucleotides agree with TRBD2. V was clipped by 3 bases and J by 2 bases; unmatched bases: 3. CDR3 length equals 15 residues. Germline loops: CDR1 SGHVS, CDR2 FQNEAQ. The CDR3 nucleotides read TGTGCCAGCAGCTTCGGTAGCGGGACCTACAATGAGCAGTTCTTC. Its protein product is CASSFGSGTYNEQFF.

DNA for the CDR3: TGTGCCAGCAGTGACAGGGGGAGGGATGAAAAACTGTTTTTT. It encodes CASSDRGRDEKLFF. The gene calls are TRBV28 and TRBJ1-4; 9 bases are a match to TRBD1. This CDR3 contains 14 residues. V gave up 5 bases and J gave up 6 bases; unmatched junction bases: 4. CDR1 and CDR2 from the germline V gene are MDHEN and SYDVKM.